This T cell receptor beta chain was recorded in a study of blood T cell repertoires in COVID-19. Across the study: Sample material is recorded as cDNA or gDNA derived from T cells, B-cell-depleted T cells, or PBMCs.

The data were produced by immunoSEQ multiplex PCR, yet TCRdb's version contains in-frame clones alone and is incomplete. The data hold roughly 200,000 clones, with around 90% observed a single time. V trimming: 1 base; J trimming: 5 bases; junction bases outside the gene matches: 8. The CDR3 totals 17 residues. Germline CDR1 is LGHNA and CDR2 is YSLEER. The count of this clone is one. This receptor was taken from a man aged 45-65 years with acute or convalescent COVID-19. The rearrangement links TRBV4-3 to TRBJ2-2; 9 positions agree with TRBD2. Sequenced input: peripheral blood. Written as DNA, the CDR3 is TGCGCCAGCAGCCAAGCCCCGGGAGCGGGGGGAACCGGGGAGCTGTTTTTT. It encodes CASSQAPGAGGTGELFF.